Listed below are T cell receptor beta chains from one sample, sequenced in a study of blood T cell repertoires in COVID-19. Here immunoSEQ multiplex PCR was the method, and the copy in TCRdb shows in-frame clones only, minus some. Among around 120,000 clones listed, nearly 90% were seen once. The sequenced sample consisted of peripheral blood. The receptors were sampled from a woman aged 55-75 years with COVID-19, enrolled during active disease. CDR3s include the opening cysteine and the closing phenylalanine or tryptophan. A D gene is named only where the DNA matches it firmly. The size field is filled for only some rows; it gives once, few, many or a size class.

len: 17; d_gene: TRBD1; j_gene: TRBJ1-5; v_gene: TRBV4-2; abundance: .; CDR3nt: TGTGCCAGCAGCCAAACGACAGGGGGCGCGGGCAATCAGCCCCAGCATTTT; CDR3aa: CASSQTTGGAGNQPQHF
len: 15; d_gene: .; j_gene: TRBJ1-2; v_gene: TRBV7-9; abundance: .; CDR3nt: TGTGCCAGCAGCAACGGACACCCAATCGCTTATGGCTACACCTTC; CDR3aa: CASSNGHPIAYGYTF
len: 11; d_gene: .; j_gene: TRBJ1-1; v_gene: TRBV19; abundance: few; CDR3nt: TGTGCCAGTACCTCATCAGGAGGCGTTTTCTTT; CDR3aa: CASTSSGGVFF
len: 13; d_gene: TRBD1; j_gene: TRBJ1-5; v_gene: TRBV6-5; abundance: .; CDR3nt: TGTGCCAGCAGTCGGACAGGCTCCCCGCCCCAGCATTTT; CDR3aa: CASSRTGSPPQHF
len: 16; d_gene: .; j_gene: TRBJ2-6; v_gene: TRBV19; abundance: .; CDR3nt: TGTGCCAGTATGGGACTCGGCATCTCTGGGGCCAACGTCCTGACTTTC; CDR3aa: CASMGLGISGANVLTF
len: 17; d_gene: TRBD1; j_gene: TRBJ1-3; v_gene: TRBV30; abundance: few; CDR3nt: TGTGCCTGGAGTGAAGGACAGGGGAGTTTCGACGGAAACACCATATATTTT; CDR3aa: CAWSEGQGSFDGNTIYF
len: 13; d_gene: .; j_gene: TRBJ1-2; v_gene: TRBV11-2; abundance: .; CDR3nt: TGTGCCAGCAGCTTAGAACAGGTCTATGGCTACACCTTC; CDR3aa: CASSLEQVYGYTF
len: 15; d_gene: TRBD1; j_gene: TRBJ2-7; v_gene: TRBV18; abundance: .; CDR3nt: TGTGCCAGCTCGATTACAGGGGGACCTGAGTACGAGCAGTACTTC; CDR3aa: CASSITGGPEYEQYF
len: 14; d_gene: .; j_gene: TRBJ2-1; v_gene: TRBV6-5; abundance: .; CDR3nt: TGTGCCAGCAAAGGAGGCGGATCCTACAATGAGCAGTTCTTC; CDR3aa: CASKGGGSYNEQFF
len: 16; d_gene: TRBD1; j_gene: TRBJ1-5; v_gene: TRBV4-2; abundance: once; CDR3nt: TGTGCCAGCAGCCAAGGACAGGGCCTTGGCAATCAGCCCCAGCATTTT; CDR3aa: CASSQGQGLGNQPQHF
len: 14; d_gene: TRBD1; j_gene: TRBJ1-2; v_gene: TRBV10-3; abundance: once; CDR3nt: TGTGCCTCTAGCTCCGGGACAGGGGAACGTGGCTACACCTTC; CDR3aa: CASSSGTGERGYTF
len: 14; d_gene: TRBD1; j_gene: TRBJ1-3; v_gene: TRBV7-2; abundance: few; CDR3nt: TGTGCCAGCAGCTTAAACAGGGGCAGCGACACCATATATTTT; CDR3aa: CASSLNRGSDTIYF
len: 11; d_gene: .; j_gene: TRBJ1-4; v_gene: TRBV5-8; abundance: once; CDR3nt: TGTGCCAGCAGCCCAAAACGGGACAAGATTTTT; CDR3aa: CASSPKRDKIF
len: 13; d_gene: .; j_gene: TRBJ1-2; v_gene: TRBV6-6; abundance: .; CDR3nt: TGTGCCAGCGCCCCGGGGGCTAACTATGGCTACACCTTC; CDR3aa: CASAPGANYGYTF
len: 18; d_gene: TRBD1; j_gene: TRBJ1-1; v_gene: TRBV7-9; abundance: many; CDR3nt: TGTGCCAGCAGCCCACTAGGGGACTATGGACAGGGGGTATGGCGCGCTTTCTTT; CDR3aa: CASSPLGDYGQGVWRAFF
len: 13; d_gene: .; j_gene: TRBJ1-4; v_gene: TRBV28; abundance: .; CDR3nt: TGTGCCAGCAGTTTCGGGAGTAATGAAAAACTGTTTTTT; CDR3aa: CASSFGSNEKLFF
len: 11; d_gene: .; j_gene: TRBJ2-1; v_gene: TRBV12-3/TRBV12-4; abundance: .; CDR3nt: TGTGCCAGCAGCTTGTACAATGAGCAGTTCTTC; CDR3aa: CASSLYNEQFF
len: 14; d_gene: .; j_gene: TRBJ1-1; v_gene: TRBV9; abundance: .; CDR3nt: TGTGCCAGCAGCGTAGGGGGGGAAACAACTGAAGCTTTCTTT; CDR3aa: CASSVGGETTEAFF
len: 13; d_gene: .; j_gene: TRBJ1-1; v_gene: TRBV7-9; abundance: .; CDR3nt: TGTGCCAGCAGCCCAACACTGAACACTGAAGCTTTCTTT; CDR3aa: CASSPTLNTEAFF
len: 15; d_gene: TRBD1; j_gene: TRBJ2-7; v_gene: TRBV4-1; abundance: .; CDR3nt: TGCGCCAGCAGCCAAGATGGGGACAGCGACTACGAGCAGTACTTC; CDR3aa: CASSQDGDSDYEQYF
len: 14; d_gene: .; j_gene: TRBJ2-2; v_gene: TRBV19; abundance: .; CDR3nt: TGTGCCAGTAGCCCTTCGGGGGTCACCGGGGAGCTGTTTTTT; CDR3aa: CASSPSGVTGELFF
len: 14; d_gene: TRBD1; j_gene: TRBJ1-1; v_gene: TRBV6-5; abundance: .; CDR3nt: TGTGCCAGCAGCCTCGGGACAGTGAACACTGAAGCTTTCTTT; CDR3aa: CASSLGTVNTEAFF
len: 14; d_gene: TRBD2; j_gene: TRBJ2-7; v_gene: TRBV11-2; abundance: .; CDR3nt: TGTGCCAGCAGCTTAGCGCGGGGGGTTTACGAGCAGTACTTC; CDR3aa: CASSLARGVYEQYF
len: 13; d_gene: .; j_gene: TRBJ1-1; v_gene: TRBV19; abundance: few; CDR3nt: TGTGCCAGTAGTATCGAGGGGAACACTGAAGCTTTCTTT; CDR3aa: CASSIEGNTEAFF
len: 14; d_gene: .; j_gene: TRBJ1-2; v_gene: TRBV4-1; abundance: .; CDR3nt: TGCGCCAGCAGCCAAGATCCCCCTAGCTATGGCTACACCTTC; CDR3aa: CASSQDPPSYGYTF
len: 14; d_gene: .; j_gene: TRBJ2-3; v_gene: TRBV7-2; abundance: .; CDR3nt: TGTGCCAGCAGCTTACAGCCGGGGGCAGATACGCAGTATTTT; CDR3aa: CASSLQPGADTQYF
len: 17; d_gene: TRBD1; j_gene: TRBJ2-6; v_gene: TRBV29-1; abundance: .; CDR3nt: TGCAGCGTTGAACCGGGACAGGGTTTCTCTGGGGCCAACGTCCTGACTTTC; CDR3aa: CSVEPGQGFSGANVLTF
len: 13; d_gene: TRBD1; j_gene: TRBJ2-7; v_gene: TRBV19; abundance: few; CDR3nt: TGTGCCAGTAGTAGGGGGACAGGGGGCGAGCAGTACTTC; CDR3aa: CASSRGTGGEQYF
len: 16; d_gene: TRBD1; j_gene: TRBJ2-3; v_gene: TRBV5-1; abundance: .; CDR3nt: TGCGCCAGCAGCTCGACAGGGGATGGGAGCACAGATACGCAGTATTTT; CDR3aa: CASSSTGDGSTDTQYF
len: 13; d_gene: .; j_gene: TRBJ2-7; v_gene: TRBV7-9; abundance: .; CDR3nt: TGTGCCACGAACGCCCAGGGCTCGAGGGAGCAGTACTTC; CDR3aa: CATNAQGSREQYF
len: 13; d_gene: .; j_gene: TRBJ1-1; v_gene: TRBV3-1/TRBV3-2; abundance: few; CDR3nt: TGTGCCACGTCGTCCCAGGGAGGCACTGAAGCTTTCTTT; CDR3aa: CATSSQGGTEAFF
len: 16; d_gene: TRBD1; j_gene: TRBJ1-1; v_gene: TRBV3-1/TRBV3-2; abundance: .; CDR3nt: TGTGCCAGCAGCCAAGATCACAGGGGGCTGTGCACTGAAGCTTTCTTT; CDR3aa: CASSQDHRGLCTEAFF
len: 14; d_gene: .; j_gene: TRBJ1-6; v_gene: TRBV6-1; abundance: once; CDR3nt: TGTGCCAGCAGTGAAGCGTACAGGGTTTCACCCCTCCACTTT; CDR3aa: CASSEAYRVSPLHF
len: 13; d_gene: .; j_gene: TRBJ1-6; v_gene: TRBV6-5; abundance: .; CDR3nt: TGTGCCAGCATAGGGCAGGGTGGGACACCCCTCCACTTT; CDR3aa: CASIGQGGTPLHF
len: 12; d_gene: .; j_gene: TRBJ1-4; v_gene: TRBV19; abundance: .; CDR3nt: TGTGCCAGTGGAGGTTTTAATGAAAAACTGTTTTTT; CDR3aa: CASGGFNEKLFF
len: 13; d_gene: .; j_gene: TRBJ2-5; v_gene: TRBV9; abundance: .; CDR3nt: TGTGCCAGCAGCGTAGGACAGGAAGAGACCCAGTACTTC; CDR3aa: CASSVGQEETQYF
len: 16; d_gene: .; j_gene: TRBJ1-2; v_gene: TRBV5-4; abundance: .; CDR3nt: TGTGCCAGCAGCTTGGGATCCAGGCCCCAAAGCTATGGCTACACCTTC; CDR3aa: CASSLGSRPQSYGYTF
len: 15; d_gene: TRBD1; j_gene: TRBJ2-2; v_gene: TRBV11-3; abundance: few; CDR3nt: TGTGCCAGCAGCCCCCGGGCAGGGGGCACCGGGGAGCTGTTTTTT; CDR3aa: CASSPRAGGTGELFF
len: 9; d_gene: .; j_gene: TRBJ2-5; v_gene: TRBV19; abundance: .; CDR3nt: TGTGCCACTGTGGAGACCCAGTACTTC; CDR3aa: CATVETQYF
len: 19; d_gene: TRBD1; j_gene: TRBJ1-2; v_gene: TRBV15; abundance: .; CDR3nt: TGTGCCACCAGCAGAGCCAGGGGTTACGGGACAGGAGCTAACTATGGCTACACCTTC; CDR3aa: CATSRARGYGTGANYGYTF
len: 16; d_gene: TRBD2; j_gene: TRBJ2-3; v_gene: TRBV4-2; abundance: .; CDR3nt: TGTGCCAGCAGCCCCCAGCGGGGGGGCCGGGGAGATACGCAGTATTTT; CDR3aa: CASSPQRGGRGDTQYF
len: 13; d_gene: TRBD2; j_gene: TRBJ2-3; v_gene: TRBV29-1; abundance: .; CDR3nt: TGCAGCGTTGCGGGGCGGGGGGCAGATACGCAGTATTTT; CDR3aa: CSVAGRGADTQYF
len: 17; d_gene: .; j_gene: TRBJ2-6; v_gene: TRBV7-9; abundance: .; CDR3nt: TGTGCCAGCAGCAAAAATGCAGTGAACTCTGGGGCCAACGTCCTGACTTTC; CDR3aa: CASSKNAVNSGANVLTF
len: 16; d_gene: .; j_gene: TRBJ2-4; v_gene: TRBV5-1; abundance: .; CDR3nt: TGCGCCAGCAGCCAAGGGGATGGGAATGCCAAAAACATTCAGTACTTC; CDR3aa: CASSQGDGNAKNIQYF
len: 14; d_gene: TRBD1; j_gene: TRBJ2-7; v_gene: TRBV11-2; abundance: .; CDR3nt: TGTGCCAGCAGCCACGGGGACAGAGACTACGAGCAGTACTTC; CDR3aa: CASSHGDRDYEQYF
len: 14; d_gene: .; j_gene: TRBJ1-2; v_gene: TRBV5-5; abundance: .; CDR3nt: TGTGCCAGCAGCGAACCGTCAACGGGTTTTGGCTACACCTTC; CDR3aa: CASSEPSTGFGYTF
len: 15; d_gene: TRBD2; j_gene: TRBJ2-7; v_gene: TRBV5-1; abundance: once; CDR3nt: TGCGCCAGCAGCTTGGAGACTAGCTTCCCCTACGAGCAGTACTTC; CDR3aa: CASSLETSFPYEQYF
len: 12; d_gene: .; j_gene: TRBJ1-2; v_gene: TRBV12-3/TRBV12-4; abundance: .; CDR3nt: TGTGCCAGCAGTTCGGGGGGCGCTGGCTACACCTTC; CDR3aa: CASSSGGAGYTF
len: 12; d_gene: .; j_gene: TRBJ1-2; v_gene: TRBV27; abundance: .; CDR3nt: TGTGCCAGCAGTTTCGCGGGGTATGGCTACACCTTC; CDR3aa: CASSFAGYGYTF
len: 14; d_gene: .; j_gene: TRBJ1-1; v_gene: TRBV6-2/TRBV6-3; abundance: .; CDR3nt: TGTGCCAGCAGTTACTCAGGAGGGGCCTTCGAAGCTTTCTTT; CDR3aa: CASSYSGGAFEAFF
len: 15; d_gene: TRBD2; j_gene: TRBJ2-7; v_gene: TRBV5-5; abundance: once; CDR3nt: TGTGCCAGCAGCTGGAATAGCGGGGCCCAATACGAGCAGTACTTC; CDR3aa: CASSWNSGAQYEQYF
len: 15; d_gene: TRBD2; j_gene: TRBJ2-7; v_gene: TRBV3-1/TRBV3-2; abundance: few; CDR3nt: TGTGCCAGCAGCCTGAGCGGGGGGGCATGGTACGAGCAGTACTTC; CDR3aa: CASSLSGGAWYEQYF
len: 17; d_gene: .; j_gene: TRBJ2-7; v_gene: TRBV4-3; abundance: .; CDR3nt: TGCGCCAGCAGCCTTACCACGAGCCTCAGGGAAGGGTACGAGCAGTACTTC; CDR3aa: CASSLTTSLREGYEQYF
len: 13; d_gene: .; j_gene: TRBJ1-1; v_gene: TRBV27; abundance: .; CDR3nt: TGTGCCAGCAGTTTAGAGGTGAACACTGAAGCTTTCTTT; CDR3aa: CASSLEVNTEAFF
len: 17; d_gene: TRBD2; j_gene: TRBJ2-5; v_gene: TRBV15; abundance: .; CDR3nt: TGTGCCACCAGAAGGGGGGAGTTTAAACTAGCGGTAGAGACCCAGTACTTC; CDR3aa: CATRRGEFKLAVETQYF
len: 15; d_gene: .; j_gene: TRBJ2-7; v_gene: TRBV7-3; abundance: once; CDR3nt: TGTGCCAGCAGCTTATTTGGCGGGGACTCCTACGAGCAGTACTTC; CDR3aa: CASSLFGGDSYEQYF
len: 15; d_gene: .; j_gene: TRBJ2-7; v_gene: TRBV4-3; abundance: .; CDR3nt: TGCGCCAGCAGCCAAGATCTCGACCAGGGGTACGAGCAGTACTTC; CDR3aa: CASSQDLDQGYEQYF
len: 16; d_gene: .; j_gene: TRBJ2-5; v_gene: TRBV4-2; abundance: .; CDR3nt: TGTGCCAGCAGCCAAATCTCTGTCCAAGGGGCAGAGACCCAGTACTTC; CDR3aa: CASSQISVQGAETQYF
len: 15; d_gene: .; j_gene: TRBJ2-7; v_gene: TRBV5-4; abundance: .; CDR3nt: TGTGCCAGCAGCTTGGCCAATCGCGGCGACTACGAGCAGTACTTC; CDR3aa: CASSLANRGDYEQYF